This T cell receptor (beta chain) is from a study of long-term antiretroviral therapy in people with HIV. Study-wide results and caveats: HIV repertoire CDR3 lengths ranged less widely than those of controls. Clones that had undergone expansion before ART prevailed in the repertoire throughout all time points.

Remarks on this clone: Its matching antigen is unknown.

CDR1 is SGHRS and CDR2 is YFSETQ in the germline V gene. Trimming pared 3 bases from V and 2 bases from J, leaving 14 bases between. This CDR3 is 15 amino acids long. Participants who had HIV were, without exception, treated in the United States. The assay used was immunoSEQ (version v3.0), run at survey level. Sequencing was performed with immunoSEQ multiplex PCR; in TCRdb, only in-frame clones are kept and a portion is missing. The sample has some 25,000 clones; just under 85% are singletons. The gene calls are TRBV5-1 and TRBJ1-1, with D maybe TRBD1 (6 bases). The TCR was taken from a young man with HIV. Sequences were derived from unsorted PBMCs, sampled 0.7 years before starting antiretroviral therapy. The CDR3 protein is CASSSRGAQNTEAFF. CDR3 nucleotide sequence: TGCGCCAGCAGCTCTCGGGGGGCACAAAACACTGAAGCTTTCTTT.